The 29 T cell receptor beta chains given below trace back to one sample, sequenced in a study of identical twins. One entry per CDR3 protein, called by TCRdb with MiXCR from the 5' RACE reads. The sample yields nearly 650,000 distinct CDR3 sequences, under 8.5% seen once. The data also belong to a second study, concerning yellow fever vaccine responses in identical twins.

Specimen: PBMCs. Source of these receptors: a woman between 18 and 30 years old in good health.

This clonotype was detected only a few times. The CDR3 DNA reads as TGTGCCACCAGTGTTCCGGCCGACAGGGTTGGGGCGAACACTGAAGCTTTCTTT. Its translation is CATSVPADRVGANTEAFF. The chain uses TRBV24-1 and TRBJ1-1; TRBD1 matches at 7 bases. The junction had 15 bases not matched to a gene; V was cut back by 5 bases and J by 1 base. The germline V gene encodes CDR1 KGHDR and CDR2 SFDVKD. CDR3 length equals 18 residues.

The chain employs TRBV5-5 and TRBJ2-1, with 7 nucleotides matching TRBD1. From germline, CDR1 is SGHKS and CDR2 YYEKEE (reference sequence). J lost 0 bases, V lost 0 bases, and 9 bases had no gene match. The CDR3 contains 18 residues. This CDR3 is CASSLDPNRDSSYNEQFF. The CDR3 nucleotides are TGTGCCAGCAGCTTGGACCCAAACAGGGACAGCTCCTACAATGAGCAGTTCTTC.

This chain connects TRBV20-1 to TRBJ2-1, with D tentatively TRBD1 (6 bases). This CDR3 spans 13 amino acids. The V gene's germline CDR1 is DFQATT and CDR2 SNEGSKA (reference sequence). The V and J ends lost 6 bases and 7 bases respectively, with 16 bases between them. The CDR3 sequence: CSAGIGGRNEQFF. The CDR3 region has the DNA TGCAGTGCGGGGATAGGGGGTAGAAATGAGCAGTTCTTC.

This clonotype showed up just a few times. The chain links TRBV4-1 to TRBJ2-7; weak D call: TRBD1 (5 bases). This CDR3 region has 16 residues. Germline-derived CDR1 and CDR2 are MGHRA and YSYEKL. Trimming cost V 1 base and J 5 bases, with 18 bases left between them. CDR3 coding DNA: TGCGCCAGCAGCCAAGGCAGGGCTATGGTTCTGGACGAGCAGTACTTC. Translation: CASSQGRAMVLDEQYF.

The chain has TRBV10-3 and TRBJ2-7; 8 bases map to TRBD1. The J segment lost 7 bases and the V segment lost 6 bases, leaving 5 bases of the junction unmatched. CDR3 size: 12 residues. Germline CDR1 reads ENHRY; CDR2 reads SYGVKD. The CDR3 reads CAISITGGEQYV. CDR3 sequence (DNA): TGTGCCATCAGCATTACAGGGGGTGAGCAGTACGTC.

The rearrangement links TRBV4-2 to TRBJ2-1; D possibly uses TRBD1 or TRBD2 (5 bases each). The CDR3 is made up of 18 amino acids. In germline, CDR1 is LGHNA, CDR2 YNFKEQ. V was pared by 0 bases and J by 0 bases, with 15 bases between. CDR3 bases: TGTGCCAGCAGCCAAGATCTGAGGGGCCGTAGCTCCTACAATGAGCAGTTCTTC. This sequence encodes CASSQDLRGRSSYNEQFF.

In this sample, this clonotype turned up once. The rearrangement joins TRBV9 to TRBJ2-6; 8 positions match TRBD1. V shed 4 bases and J 0 bases; nucleotides not matched to a gene: 9. Germline CDR1 SGDLS, CDR2 YYNGEE. This CDR3 contains 18 residues. The CDR3 DNA sequence: TGTGCCAGCAGCCTTTTACCGGGACAGGCCTCTGGGGCCAACGTCCTGACTTTC. Its protein is CASSLLPGQASGANVLTF.

The chain has TRBV25-1 and TRBJ1-5; TRBD1 matches 8 bases. V dropped 3 bases and J dropped 5; count of bases not matched to a gene: 3. CDR1 is MGHDK, CDR2 SYGVNS, per germline. CDR3 length equals 14 residues. The CDR3 region is CASSDQGAYQPQHF. The DNA of the CDR3 is TGTGCCAGCAGTGATCAGGGGGCTTATCAGCCCCAGCATTTT.

The genes are TRBV15 and TRBJ2-7; 10 nucleotides line up with TRBD1. CDR1 and CDR2 from the germline V gene are LNHNV and YYDKDF (reference sequence). V dropped 6 bases and J dropped 7; count of bases not matched to a gene: 9. The CDR3 is 14 residues long. The CDR3 region has the DNA TGTGCCACCAGTCCGGGACAGGGGCCGGGTGAGCAGTACTTC. Protein: CATSPGQGPGEQYF.

This clonotype was counted ten times or more. This chain's CDR3 is CASSLRGGTGELFF. The CDR3 coding sequence is TGTGCCAGCAGCCTCAGGGGTGGCACCGGGGAGCTGTTTTTT. The chain carries TRBV7-9 and TRBJ2-2, with D maybe TRBD1 (6 bases). Germline CDR1 reads SEHNR; CDR2 reads FQNEAQ (reference sequence). The CDR3 has 14 residues. V lost 5 bases, J lost 4 bases, and 11 bases lay in between.

This clonotype was counted ten times or more. One end of the junction fails to match germline, which may point to a read error. V and J are TRBV5-1 and TRBJ1-1; D unclear. Germline V gene lookup returns CDR1 SGHRS and CDR2 YFSETQ. This CDR3 is built from 11 residues. As DNA, the CDR3 is TGTGCCAGCAGTTTAGGAGCGGAAGCTTTCTTT. It codes for CASSLGAEAFF.

The chain joins TRBV5-5 to TRBJ2-3; 8 positions match TRBD1. The CDR3 covers 16 residues. From germline, CDR1 is SGHKS and CDR2 YYEKEE (reference sequence). Unmatched junction bases numbered 6, after V lost 1 base and J lost 2 bases. This CDR3 is CASSLWGDRITDTQYF. CDR3 nucleotides: TGTGCCAGCAGCTTGTGGGGGGACAGGATCACAGATACGCAGTATTTT.

This clonotype was seen more than once but under ten times. The V call is TRBV27, the J call TRBJ2-5, with D possibly being TRBD2 (5 bases). Trimming removed 8 bases from V and 7 bases from J, with 17 bases in between. Germline V gene data show CDR1 as MNHEY and CDR2 as SMNVEV (reference sequence). This CDR3 has 13 amino acids. CDR3 amino acids: CASRRGPVGTQYF. DNA for the CDR3: TGTGCCAGCCGGAGAGGGCCTGTTGGGACCCAGTACTTC.

The sample holds a few counts of this clonotype. The J gene is TRBJ2-3, the V gene TRBV15; D unclear. Trimming cost V 1 base and J 4 bases, with 15 bases left between them. Per germline, CDR1 LNHNV and CDR2 YYDKDF (reference sequence). The CDR3 runs 16 residues. In DNA form, the CDR3 reads TGTGCCACCAGCAGAGGGGAAAGTTCCCGCGCAGATACGCAGTATTTT. It is translated as CATSRGESSRADTQYF.

The V call is TRBV3-1, the J call TRBJ2-7; TRBD1 matches 7 bases. CDR3 length: 12 amino acids. The J segment lost 12 bases and the V segment lost 0 bases, leaving 5 bases of the junction unmatched. The germline V gene has CDR1 LGHDT and CDR2 YNNKEL (reference sequence). The CDR3 coding sequence is TGTGCCAGCAGCCAAGAGGACAGGAACCCGTACTTC. This encodes CASSQEDRNPYF.

The sample holds a few counts of this clonotype. The chain carries TRBV5-1 and TRBJ2-1; 7 nucleotides match TRBD1. Germline CDR1 reads SGHRS; CDR2 reads YFSETQ. The CDR3 length is 13 residues. V gave up 0 bases and J gave up 9 bases; unmatched junction bases: 3. The CDR3 spells CASSLEGAGEQFF. CDR3 coding DNA: TGCGCCAGCAGCTTGGAGGGGGCTGGTGAGCAGTTCTTC.

Notes on this clonotype: One end of the junction does not line up with germline, which may come from a read error. The chain employs TRBV5-1 and TRBJ1-2, with unresolved D. The CDR3 has 14 residues. Germline assignment: CDR1 SGHRS and CDR2 YFSETQ. In DNA form, the CDR3 reads TGCGCCAGCAGCGCGCTAGTCGGGATTAACCACCGACAATTC. It codes for CASSALVGINHRQF.

The chain links TRBV5-8 to TRBJ1-1; D is ambiguous. V was trimmed by 4 bases and J by 6 bases, leaving 13 bases between them. The CDR3 totals 13 residues. Germline loops: CDR1 SGHTS, CDR2 YDEGEE. CDR3 in DNA: TGTGCCAGCAGCCCCGGGTTTGGGGCTGAAGCTTTCTTT. It is translated as CASSPGFGAEAFF. The full variable domain, its missing parts supplied by reference TRBV5-8 and TRBJ1-1, is EAGVTQSPTHLIKTRGQQATLRCSPISGHTSVYWYQQALGLGLQFLLWYDEGEERNRGNFPPRFSGRQFPNYSSELNVNALELEDSALYLCASSPGFGAEAFFGQGTRLTVV.

The sample holds a few counts of this clonotype. This chain's CDR3 is CASSFGTEVPEAFF. CDR3 nucleotides: TGTGCCAGCAGCTTCGGGACAGAGGTCCCTGAAGCTTTCTTT. The genes are TRBV7-9 and TRBJ1-1; TRBD1 matches 7 bases. Looked up from germline, CDR1 is SEHNR and CDR2 is FQNEAQ (reference sequence). The V segment lost 3 bases and the J segment 6 bases; nucleotides outside the gene matches: 7. CDR3 length: 14 amino acids.

A remark on this clonotype: An end of the junction differs from the germline gene, which may be a read error. V and J are TRBV20-1 and TRBJ2-5; 15 bases are a match to TRBD2. The CDR3 has 15 residues. Per the germline V gene, CDR1 is DFQATT and CDR2 is SNEGSKA (reference sequence). For the CDR3, the DNA is TGCTGTGCTATGGGACTAGCGGGAGGTGGAGAGACCCAGTACTTC. Translating it yields CCAMGLAGGGETQYF.

The J gene is TRBJ1-2, the V gene TRBV29-1; tentatively, D is TRBD1 (6 bases). V gave up 0 bases and J gave up 5 bases, with 13 bases separating them. CDR3 length equals 14 residues. Germline CDR1 is SQVTM and CDR2 is ANQGSEA. The DNA of the CDR3 is TGCAGCGTTGAAGACTCCGGGGGCTGGTATGGCTACACCTTC. Translating it yields CSVEDSGGWYGYTF. Full variable domain (rest looked up from reference TRBV29-1 and TRBJ1-2): SAVISQKPSRDICQRGTSLTIQCQVDSQVTMMFWYRQQPGQSLTLIATANQGSEATYESGFVIDKFPISRPNLTFSTLTVSNMSPEDSSIYLCSVEDSGGWYGYTFGSGTRLTVV.

This clonotype was counted a few times. The genes are TRBV4-1 and TRBJ1-4; D unclear. Between the trimmed V and J ends, which lost 4 bases and 8 bases, there was a span of 11 bases. The germline gives CDR1 MGHRA, CDR2 YSYEKL. This CDR3 region has 13 residues. The CDR3 bases are TGCGCCAGCAGCCCCTCTCGTGCGGAAAAACTGTTTTTT. Residues: CASSPSRAEKLFF.

The table lists this clonotype with many counts. This chain links TRBV5-1 with TRBJ1-4, with 7 bases lining up with TRBD1. The germline V gene has CDR1 SGHRS and CDR2 YFSETQ. CDR3 length: 18 residues. V gave up 4 bases and J gave up 0 bases; unmatched junction bases: 12. The CDR3, as DNA: TGCGCCAGCAGCGCGCGGGACAGCTCCGTAGCAACTAATGAAAAACTGTTTTTT. It is translated as CASSARDSSVATNEKLFF.

This clonotype has just a few counts. V is TRBV3-1 and J is TRBJ1-2; weak D call: TRBD1 (6 bases). V was trimmed by 4 bases and J by 2 bases, leaving 8 bases between them. The CDR3 is made up of 13 amino acids. From germline, CDR1 is LGHDT and CDR2 YNNKEL (reference sequence). This CDR3 is CASSRQDNYGYTF. The DNA of the CDR3 is TGTGCCAGCAGCCGACAGGACAACTATGGCTACACCTTC.

The rearrangement links TRBV29-1 to TRBJ1-2, with D possibly being TRBD1 (5 bases). V was trimmed by 8 bases and J by 7 bases, leaving 23 bases between them. This CDR3 is built from 14 residues. In germline, CDR1 is SQVTM, CDR2 ANQGSEA. CDR3: CSSAGGAEVGGYTF. DNA of the CDR3: TGCAGCAGCGCGGGTGGGGCCGAGGTCGGTGGCTACACCTTC. The full variable domain, its missing parts supplied by reference TRBV29-1 and TRBJ1-2, is SAVISQKPSRDICQRGTSLTIQCQVDSQVTMMFWYRQQPGQSLTLIATANQGSEATYESGFVIDKFPISRPNLTFSTLTVSNMSPEDSSIYLCSSAGGAEVGGYTFGSGTRLTVV.

This clonotype was recorded many times. The genes are TRBV5-1 and TRBJ2-1; unclear D gene. The V gene's germline CDR1 is SGHRS and CDR2 YFSETQ. V lost 4 bases to trimming and J lost 0 bases, with 14 bases between them. The CDR3 is 16 residues long. CDR3 region: CASSTDPINSYNEQFF. Here the CDR3 DNA reads TGCGCCAGCAGCACCGACCCAATCAACTCCTACAATGAGCAGTTCTTC. The variable domain in full, completed from reference TRBV5-1 and TRBJ2-1, reads KAGVTQTPRYLIKTRGQQVTLSCSPISGHRSVSWYQQTPGQGLQFLFEYFSETQRNKGNFPGRFSGRQFSNSRSEMNVSTLELGDSALYLCASSTDPINSYNEQFFGPGTRLTVL.

This clonotype was found a few times. The rearrangement uses TRBV2 and TRBJ2-7; possibly TRBD1 or TRBD2 for D (5 bases each). Germline-derived CDR1 and CDR2 are SNHLY and FYNNEI. CDR3 length: 17 amino acids. The V and J ends lost 3 bases and 1 base respectively, with 19 bases between them. DNA for the CDR3: TGTGCCAGCAGTGATGATGGTCTTCCGAGGGGATCCTACGAGCAGTACGTC. This encodes CASSDDGLPRGSYEQYV.

The table lists this clonotype with a few counts. J is TRBJ1-4 and V is TRBV12-3 or TRBV12-4; perhaps TRBD1 as D (5 bases). This CDR3 spans 14 amino acids. V was trimmed by 4 bases and J by 4 bases, leaving 10 bases between them. The CDR3 DNA follows: TGTGCCAGCAGTTCGGGACGGAGTAATGAAAAACTGTTTTTT. Translating gives CASSSGRSNEKLFF.

This clonotype showed up just a few times. V and J are TRBV2 and TRBJ1-5, with unresolved D. V dropped 4 bases and J dropped 7 bases, with 8 bases sitting between them. In germline, CDR1 is SNHLY, CDR2 FYNNEI. The CDR3 extends over 12 amino acids. CDR3 nucleotide sequence: TGTGCCAGCAGTGTCACGACACAGCCCCAGCATTTT. Translated: CASSVTTQPQHF.